The present T cell receptor (beta chain) was sequenced within a study of shared clonotypes between healthy human individuals. Some clones are missing from TCRdb's copy, which holds only in-frame ones; the method was immunoSEQ multiplex PCR. Altogether roughly 2 million clones are present, 90% to 96% being singletons, with the ten largest covering approximately 0.13%. This CDR3 has 16 residues. Trimming took off 1 base at V and 3 bases at J, with 16 bases between the two ends. CDR1 MGHRA and CDR2 YSYEKL come from the germline V gene. This TCR was sampled from a man between 18 and 35 years old in good health. The chain has TRBV4-1 and TRBJ2-7; D is unresolved. Sample: naive CD4+ T cells sorted from blood. The subset was: CD45RA+ positively selected. The CDR3 is CASSQGTIRTVYEQYF. Written as DNA, the CDR3 is TGCGCCAGCAGCCAAGGGACCATCCGAACCGTCTACGAGCAGTACTTC.